This T cell receptor (beta chain) was obtained from a study of Ad26.COV2.S vaccination and SARS-CoV-2 variants. With regard to this clone: Its specificity is unknown.

The CDR3 spans 14 residues. V lost 2 bases to trimming and J lost 4 bases, with 10 bases between them. CDR1 and CDR2 from the germline V gene are SGDLS and YYNGEE. The protocol was immunoSEQ multiplex PCR, while the TCRdb copy is restricted to in-frame clones and leaves out a portion. This sample carries hundreds of thousands of clones, 75% to 95% of them seen once, and the ten largest clones take about 12%. Treatment indicated: over 15 received Ad26.COV2.S at low or high dose, single or two shots; about 5 received placebo; per-sample allocation not given. All samples were drawn on day 63, counting from the first vaccine or placebo injection. It was Wuhan-strain SARS-CoV-2 spike that the Ad26 vaccine vector expressed. Study results and caveats: TCR breadth and depth estimates may have understated total T cell responses. Spike-specific TCR breadth was greater in vaccine than placebo recipients.

The sequences come from peripheral blood, collected in a trial of Ad26.COV2.S vaccine versus placebo. The receptor was derived from a person between 18 and 65 years old who received the Ad26.COV2.S COVID-19 vaccine or a placebo. The chain has TRBV9 and TRBJ1-3, with a tentative D call TRBD1 (6 bases). Here the CDR3 DNA reads TGTGCCAGCAGCGTCCAGGGACAAGGAAACACCATATATTTT. Translated: CASSVQGQGNTIYF.